The 3 T cell receptor beta chains given below trace back to one sample, sequenced in a study of cytomegalovirus exposure and HLA in healthy donors. Generated by immunoSEQ multiplex PCR, the TCRdb table keeps only in-frame clones and is missing some. This sample carries roughly 150,000 clones, 70% to 90% of them seen once, and the ten largest clones take about 3.5%. Source material: PBMCs. Every receptor here comes from a woman younger than 30 in good health and CMV-seropositive.

This sequence joins TRBV6-1 and TRBJ2-2; the D gene is possibly TRBD2 (5 bases). The ends were cut back, 4 bases at V and 3 bases at J, with 9 bases in the middle. The CDR3 has 14 amino acids. Looked up from germline, CDR1 is MNHNS and CDR2 is SASEGT. The CDR3 DNA sequence: TGTGCCAGCAGTGTGGTCGGGGACACCGGGGAGCTGTTTTTT. The encoded protein is CASSVVGDTGELFF.

The sample holds many counts of this clone. The V and J genes are TRBV5-4 and TRBJ2-1, with 10 positions matching TRBD2. In germline, CDR1 is SGHNT, CDR2 YYREEE (reference sequence). The CDR3 extends over 16 amino acids. V lost 5 bases and J lost 7; bases outside the gene matches: 12. The CDR3: CASRKSQREGQNEQFF. The CDR3 nucleotides read TGTGCCAGCAGGAAGAGTCAGCGGGAGGGCCAAAATGAGCAGTTCTTC.

This clone was seen just once. V is TRBV5-4 and J is TRBJ2-5; 7 nucleotides match TRBD2. With 5 bases clipped from V and 2 bases from J, the junction kept 12 bases outside the gene matches. The germline V gene has CDR1 SGHNT and CDR2 YYREEE (reference sequence). The CDR3 length is 16 residues. As DNA, the CDR3 is TGTGCCAGCAGTCGCCGAAAACTAGCGACACAAGAGACCCAGTACTTC. Its translation is CASSRRKLATQETQYF.